This T cell receptor beta chain stems from a study of Ad26.COV2.S vaccination and SARS-CoV-2 variants. The repertoire was sequenced with immunoSEQ multiplex PCR; TCRdb's copy has only in-frame clones and lacks some. The sample yields a few hundred thousand clones, around 90% seen once. Treatment specified: some 20 received Ad26.COV2.S at low or high dose, single or two shots; a few received placebo; per-sample allocation not given. Repertoires come from day 63 after the first vaccine or placebo injection. Germline V CDR1 and CDR2: MNHEY, SMNVEV (reference sequence). The CDR3 loop spans 15 amino acids. The V gene end was trimmed by 3 bases and the J gene end by 3 bases; junction bases not matched to a gene: 4.

The source is a person aged 18-60 years who received the Ad26.COV2.S COVID-19 vaccine or a placebo. This specimen was peripheral blood, taken in a trial of Ad26.COV2.S vaccine versus placebo. J is TRBJ2-1 and V is TRBV27, with 8 bases identical to TRBD2. The CDR3 loop reads CASSFRGTSYNEQFF. CDR3 DNA sequence: TGTGCCAGCAGTTTCCGCGGGACTAGCTACAATGAGCAGTTCTTC.